Below are 17 T cell receptor beta chains sequenced from a single sample in a study of cytomegalovirus exposure and HLA in healthy donors. The PCR contained 60 Vbeta and 13 Jbeta primers. This table comes from immunoSEQ multiplex PCR, and its TCRdb copy is limited to in-frame clones, with some not included. The sample records under 130,000 clones, approximately 70% being singletons. The sequenced material came from PBMCs. These receptors were obtained from a man aged 35 to 55 in good health and CMV-seropositive.

The chain is built from TRBV4-1 and TRBJ2-2; TRBD2 matches at 10 bases. Germline CDR1 MGHRA, CDR2 YSYEKL. V lost 2 bases to trimming and J lost 5 bases; unmatched junction nucleotides: 5. This CDR3 is built from 16 residues. The CDR3 coding sequence is TGCGCCAGCAGCCAACCGGGACTAGCGTTAACCGGGGAGCTGTTTTTT. As protein: CASSQPGLALTGELFF.

The rearrangement uses TRBV13 and TRBJ2-3, with TRBD2 matching 7 bases. Trimming removed 5 bases from V and 6 bases from J; junction bases left unmatched: 8. Germline V gene data show CDR1 as PRHDT and CDR2 as FYEKMQ (reference sequence). This CDR3 is 14 amino acids long. The CDR3 region is CASSPGTTGDTQYF. The CDR3 coding sequence is TGTGCCAGCAGCCCTGGGACTACCGGGGATACGCAGTATTTT.

The chain uses TRBV19 and TRBJ2-1; D may be TRBD2 (5 bases). V was trimmed by 4 bases and J by 2 bases, leaving 9 bases between them. CDR3 size: 14 residues. Germline V lookup: CDR1 LNHDA, CDR2 SQIVND (reference sequence). The chain's CDR3 is CASSSTGTYNEQFF. The CDR3 bases are TGTGCCAGTAGTAGTACGGGGACCTACAATGAGCAGTTCTTC.

The chain is built from TRBV6-4 and TRBJ2-1; D is possibly TRBD1 (6 bases). This CDR3 comprises 13 residues. CDR1 is MRHNA and CDR2 is SNTAGT in the germline V gene. V was cut by 3 bases and J by 6 bases, with 9 bases left in between. The CDR3 DNA follows: TGTGCCAGCAGTGAAATGACAGGCAATGAGCAGTTCTTC. Translation: CASSEMTGNEQFF.

The chain couples TRBV27 to TRBJ2-7; TRBD2 aligns across 7 bases. The CDR3 loop spans 13 amino acids. The junction had 8 bases not matched to a gene; V was cut back by 5 bases and J by 7 bases. Germline V CDR1 and CDR2: MNHEY, SMNVEV (reference sequence). The CDR3 spells CASSKSGIGEQYF. The DNA for the CDR3 is TGTGCCAGCAGTAAAAGCGGGATTGGTGAGCAGTACTTC.

The rearrangement uses TRBV5-1 and TRBJ2-2; D might be TRBD2 (6 bases). V shed 0 bases and J shed 7 bases, with 16 bases lying between them. This CDR3 comprises 16 residues. The germline V gene has CDR1 SGHRS and CDR2 YFSETQ. The DNA for the CDR3 is TGCGCCAGCAGCTTGGAAGGAGGGTCTCTGGGCGGGGAGCTGTTTTTT. As protein: CASSLEGGSLGGELFF.

This clone has a handful of counts. J is TRBJ2-1 and V is TRBV6-5, with 11 bases lining up with TRBD1. The junction had 5 bases not matched to a gene; V was cut back by 5 bases and J by 8 bases. Germline V gene data show CDR1 as MNHEY and CDR2 as SVGAGI. The CDR3 loop spans 14 amino acids. CDR3 in amino acids: CASSGTGGIDEQFF. The CDR3 DNA sequence: TGTGCCAGCAGTGGGACAGGGGGAATAGATGAGCAGTTCTTC.

The chain combines TRBV6-1 with TRBJ1-2; D remains ambiguous. Germline assignment: CDR1 MNHNS and CDR2 SASEGT. Trimming shortened V by 5 bases and J by 6 bases, and 13 bases separated the two germline ends. This CDR3 is built from 13 residues. The CDR3 loop is CASSPERRNGYTF. CDR3 coding DNA: TGTGCCAGCAGTCCCGAGCGTCGAAATGGCTACACCTTC.

The chain employs TRBV6-1 and TRBJ1-2, with 7 nucleotides matching TRBD1. Looked up from germline, CDR1 is MNHNS and CDR2 is SASEGT. The CDR3 contains 12 residues. The V segment lost 3 bases and the J segment 9 bases; nucleotides outside the gene matches: 4. DNA for the CDR3: TGTGCCAGCAGTGACAGGGGGGATCGCTACACCTTC. Translating gives CASSDRGDRYTF.

The V call is TRBV5-6, the J call TRBJ2-3; TRBD2 matches at 8 bases. This CDR3 is built from 17 residues. Germline lookup yields CDR1 SGHDT and CDR2 YYEEEE. V shed 4 bases, J shed 4 bases, and the junction held 14 bases outside the gene matches. CDR3 loop: CASSGSGRGFSADTQYF. CDR3 DNA: TGTGCCAGCAGCGGAAGCGGGAGAGGGTTTAGCGCAGATACGCAGTATTTT.

This clone was detected only a few times. V is TRBV28 and J is TRBJ1-5, with 7 bases matching TRBD1. This CDR3 comprises 15 residues. From germline, CDR1 is MDHEN and CDR2 SYDVKM. The J segment lost 3 bases and the V segment lost 4 bases, leaving 6 bases of the junction unmatched. CDR3 in DNA: TGTGCCAGCAGTTCGAGGGGGCCCTACAATCAGCCCCAGCATTTT. Its protein product is CASSSRGPYNQPQHF.

This clone turned up a few times. The V and J genes are TRBV5-6 and TRBJ2-3; TRBD2 agrees at 8 bases. The CDR3 runs 14 residues. The V segment lost 10 bases and the J segment 0 bases; nucleotides outside the gene matches: 7. The V gene's germline CDR1 is SGHDT and CDR2 YYEEEE. The CDR3 sequence is CASGGGFSTDTQYF. The CDR3 DNA sequence: TGTGCCTCGGGGGGGGGCTTTAGCACAGATACGCAGTATTTT.

This rearrangement joins TRBV14 to TRBJ2-2; TRBD2 aligns across 14 bases. The CDR3 has 18 amino acids. With 1 base clipped from V and 6 bases from J, the junction kept 7 bases outside the gene matches. Germline CDR1 reads SGHDN; CDR2 reads FVKESK. CDR3 sequence: CASSQGLAGGPQPGELFF. CDR3 coding DNA: TGTGCCAGCAGCCAAGGACTAGCGGGAGGGCCCCAACCCGGGGAGCTGTTTTTT.

The V and J genes are TRBV9 and TRBJ2-3; TRBD2 agrees at 9 bases. CDR3 length: 15 amino acids. Germline CDR1 reads SGDLS; CDR2 reads YYNGEE. With 0 bases clipped from V and 2 bases from J, the junction kept 1 base outside the gene matches. The CDR3 loop reads CASSVGGRATDTQYF. The CDR3, as DNA: TGTGCCAGCAGCGTAGGCGGGAGGGCCACAGATACGCAGTATTTT.

CDR3 DNA: TGTGCCAGCAGGTCCCCGGGACAGAACACCGGGGAGCTGTTTTTT. This encodes CASRSPGQNTGELFF. The chain is built from TRBV28 and TRBJ2-2; TRBD1 is a possible D gene (6 bases). CDR1 MDHEN and CDR2 SYDVKM come from the germline V gene. The CDR3 sequence is 15 residues long. Trimming removed 6 bases at V and 1 base at J, with 12 bases between.

This chain joins TRBV6-5 and TRBJ2-5; 9 bases agree with TRBD1. The CDR3 is 13 amino acids. Trimming cost V 4 bases and J 12 bases; bases outside gene matches: 9. CDR1 is MNHEY, CDR2 SVGAGI, per germline. The chain's CDR3 is CASSSRDRERKYF. The DNA of the CDR3 is TGTGCCAGCAGTTCCCGGGACAGGGAAAGAAAGTACTTC.

V is TRBV10-2 and J is TRBJ2-3; 10 bases fit TRBD2. The ends lost 6 bases at V and 0 bases at J; junction bases unmatched: 3. The CDR3 runs 15 residues. Germline values: CDR1 WSHSY, CDR2 SAAADI. DNA of the CDR3: TGCGCCAGCAGCGCGACTAGCGGGAGCACAGATACGCAGTATTTT. Residues: CASSATSGSTDTQYF.